The clone carrying this T cell receptor (beta chain) has ten or more counts. Its antigen is currently unknown. TCRdb passed the 5' RACE reads through MiXCR, listing each CDR3 protein once. Of 250,000 to 350,000 distinct CDR3 sequences in the sample, 13% to 15% were seen once. This entry belongs to a study of T-cell memory formation after mild COVID-19. The length of the CDR3 is 18 residues. Germline CDR1 SQVTM, CDR2 ANQGSEA. V was shortened by 3 bases and J by 4 bases, with 25 bases between the two germline ends. Study observations and caveats: Clonal second-wave expansions that peaked on day 37 had unconfirmed SARS-CoV-2 specificity.

The specimen sequenced was PBMCs or a T cell subset sorted from them (not recorded which). The chain couples TRBV29-1 to TRBJ1-5; D possibly corresponds to TRBD1 (5 bases). The receptor comes from a man younger than 35 who had mild COVID-19 (a few samples of this study predate the infection). Cell type and time point are not known. This CDR3 reads CSVDVRKLDRRGNQPQHF. The CDR3 DNA reads as TGCAGCGTTGACGTCAGGAAATTAGACAGACGGGGAAATCAGCCCCAGCATTTT.